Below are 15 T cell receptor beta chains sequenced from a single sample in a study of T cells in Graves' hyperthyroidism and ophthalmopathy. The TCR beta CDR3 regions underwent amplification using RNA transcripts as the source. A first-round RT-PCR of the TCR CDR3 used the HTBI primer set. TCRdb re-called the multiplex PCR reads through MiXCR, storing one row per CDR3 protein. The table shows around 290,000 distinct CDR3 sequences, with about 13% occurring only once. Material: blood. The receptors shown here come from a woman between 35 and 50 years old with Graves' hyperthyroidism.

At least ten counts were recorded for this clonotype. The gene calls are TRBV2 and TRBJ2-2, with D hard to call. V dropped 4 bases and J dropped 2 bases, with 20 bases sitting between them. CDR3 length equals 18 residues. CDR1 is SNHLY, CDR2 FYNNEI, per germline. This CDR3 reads CASSVGLTLFPNTGELFF. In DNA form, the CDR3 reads TGTGCCAGCAGTGTTGGGTTGACTTTATTTCCAAACACCGGGGAGCTGTTTTTT.

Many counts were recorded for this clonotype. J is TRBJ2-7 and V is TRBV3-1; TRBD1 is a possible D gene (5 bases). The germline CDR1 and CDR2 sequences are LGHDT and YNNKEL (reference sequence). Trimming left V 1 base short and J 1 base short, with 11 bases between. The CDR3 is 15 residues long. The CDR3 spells CASSQGRATSYEQYF. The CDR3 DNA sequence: TGTGCCAGCAGCCAAGGCAGGGCCACGTCCTACGAGCAGTACTTC.

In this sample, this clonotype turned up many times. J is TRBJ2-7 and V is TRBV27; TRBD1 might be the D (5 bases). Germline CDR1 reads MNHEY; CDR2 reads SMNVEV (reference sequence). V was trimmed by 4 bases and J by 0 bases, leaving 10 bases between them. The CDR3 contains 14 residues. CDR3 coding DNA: TGTGCCAGCAGTTCAGACAGAGACTCCTACGAGCAGTACTTC. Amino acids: CASSSDRDSYEQYF.

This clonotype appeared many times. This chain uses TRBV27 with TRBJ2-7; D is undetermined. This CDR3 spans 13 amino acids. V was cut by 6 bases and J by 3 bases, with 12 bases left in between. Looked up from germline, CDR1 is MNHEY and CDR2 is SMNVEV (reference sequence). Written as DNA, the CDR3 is TGTGCCAGCAGCCCCGCGTTTAACTACGAGCAGTACTTC. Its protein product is CASSPAFNYEQYF.

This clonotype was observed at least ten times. The CDR3 reads CASSLAAPSTDTQYF. In DNA, the CDR3 is TGTGCCAGCAGCTTAGCGGCACCGAGCACAGATACGCAGTATTTT. The V gene is TRBV7-9, the J gene TRBJ2-3; D is unresolved. In germline, CDR1 is SEHNR, CDR2 FQNEAQ (reference sequence). The CDR3 runs to 15 residues. Deletions cut 0 bases from V and 0 bases from J, with 7 bases between.

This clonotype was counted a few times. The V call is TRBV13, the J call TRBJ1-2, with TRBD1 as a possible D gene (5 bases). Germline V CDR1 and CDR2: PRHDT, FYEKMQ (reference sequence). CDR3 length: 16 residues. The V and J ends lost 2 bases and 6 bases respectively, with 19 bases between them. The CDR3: CASSLRTKLRVNGYTF. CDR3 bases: TGTGCCAGCAGCTTACGGACAAAGTTACGCGTCAATGGCTACACCTTC. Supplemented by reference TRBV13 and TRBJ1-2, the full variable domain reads AAGVIQSPRHLIKEKRETATLKCYPIPRHDTVYWYQQGPGQDPQFLISFYEKMQSDKGSIPDRFSAQQFSDYHSELNMSSLELGDSALYFCASSLRTKLRVNGYTFGSGTRLTVV.

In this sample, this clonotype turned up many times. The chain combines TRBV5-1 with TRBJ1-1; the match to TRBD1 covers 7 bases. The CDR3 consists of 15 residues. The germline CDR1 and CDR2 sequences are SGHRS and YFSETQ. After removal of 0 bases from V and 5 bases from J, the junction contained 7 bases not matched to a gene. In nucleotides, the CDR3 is TGCGCCAGCAGCTTGGGCAGGGGGTTGTCGACTGAAGCTTTCTTT. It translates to CASSLGRGLSTEAFF.

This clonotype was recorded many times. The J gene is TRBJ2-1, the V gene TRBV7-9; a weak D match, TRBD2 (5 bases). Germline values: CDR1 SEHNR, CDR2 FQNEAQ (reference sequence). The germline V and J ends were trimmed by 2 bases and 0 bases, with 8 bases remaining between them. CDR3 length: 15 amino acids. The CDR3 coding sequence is TGTGCCAGCAGCTTAACTGGGAGCTCCTACAATGAGCAGTTCTTC. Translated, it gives CASSLTGSSYNEQFF.

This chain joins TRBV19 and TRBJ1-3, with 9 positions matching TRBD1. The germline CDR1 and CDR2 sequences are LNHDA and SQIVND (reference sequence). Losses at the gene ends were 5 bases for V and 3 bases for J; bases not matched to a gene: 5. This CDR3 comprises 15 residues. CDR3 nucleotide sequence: TGTGCCAGTAGTCTTGGGACAGGGCTTGGAAACACCATATATTTT. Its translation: CASSLGTGLGNTIYF.

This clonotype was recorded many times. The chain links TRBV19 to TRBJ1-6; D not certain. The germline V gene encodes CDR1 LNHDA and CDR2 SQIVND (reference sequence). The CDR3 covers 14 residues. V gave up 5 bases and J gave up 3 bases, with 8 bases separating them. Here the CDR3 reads CASSSADYNSPLHF. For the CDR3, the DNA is TGTGCCAGTAGTTCAGCTGACTATAATTCACCCCTCCACTTT.

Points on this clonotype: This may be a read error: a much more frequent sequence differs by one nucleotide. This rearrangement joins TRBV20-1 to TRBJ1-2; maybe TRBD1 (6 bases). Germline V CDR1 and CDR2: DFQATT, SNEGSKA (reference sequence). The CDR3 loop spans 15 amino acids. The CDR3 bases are TGCAGTGTTAGAGATCTGGGCAGGGGAAGAGATGGCTACACCTTC. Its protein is CSVRDLGRGRDGYTF.

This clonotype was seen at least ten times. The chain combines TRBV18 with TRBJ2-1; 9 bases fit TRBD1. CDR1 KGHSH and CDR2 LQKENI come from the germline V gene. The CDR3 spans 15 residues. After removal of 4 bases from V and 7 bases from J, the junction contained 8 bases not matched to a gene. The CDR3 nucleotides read TGTGCCAGCTCACTAGGACAGGGGAACGCGAATGAGCAGTTCTTC. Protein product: CASSLGQGNANEQFF.

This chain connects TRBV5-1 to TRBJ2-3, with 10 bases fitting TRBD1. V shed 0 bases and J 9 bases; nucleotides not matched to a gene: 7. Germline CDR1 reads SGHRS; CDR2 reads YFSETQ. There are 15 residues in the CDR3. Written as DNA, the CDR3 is TGCGCCAGCAGCTTGGCCGGACAGGGGGGGCGGACGCAGTATTTT. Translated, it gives CASSLAGQGGRTQYF.

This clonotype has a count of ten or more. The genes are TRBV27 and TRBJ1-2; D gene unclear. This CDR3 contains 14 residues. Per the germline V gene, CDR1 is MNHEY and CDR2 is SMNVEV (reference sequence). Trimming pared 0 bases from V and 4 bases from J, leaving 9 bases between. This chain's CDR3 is CASSLSPPRYGYTF. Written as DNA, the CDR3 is TGTGCCAGCAGTTTATCCCCTCCCCGCTATGGCTACACCTTC.

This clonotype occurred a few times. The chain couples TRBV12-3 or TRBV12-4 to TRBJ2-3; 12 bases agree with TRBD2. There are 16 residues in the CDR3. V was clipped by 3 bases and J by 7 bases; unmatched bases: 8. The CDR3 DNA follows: TGTGCCAGCAGTTTGAGGACTAGCGGGGAGGGGAATACGCAGTATTTT. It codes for CASSLRTSGEGNTQYF.